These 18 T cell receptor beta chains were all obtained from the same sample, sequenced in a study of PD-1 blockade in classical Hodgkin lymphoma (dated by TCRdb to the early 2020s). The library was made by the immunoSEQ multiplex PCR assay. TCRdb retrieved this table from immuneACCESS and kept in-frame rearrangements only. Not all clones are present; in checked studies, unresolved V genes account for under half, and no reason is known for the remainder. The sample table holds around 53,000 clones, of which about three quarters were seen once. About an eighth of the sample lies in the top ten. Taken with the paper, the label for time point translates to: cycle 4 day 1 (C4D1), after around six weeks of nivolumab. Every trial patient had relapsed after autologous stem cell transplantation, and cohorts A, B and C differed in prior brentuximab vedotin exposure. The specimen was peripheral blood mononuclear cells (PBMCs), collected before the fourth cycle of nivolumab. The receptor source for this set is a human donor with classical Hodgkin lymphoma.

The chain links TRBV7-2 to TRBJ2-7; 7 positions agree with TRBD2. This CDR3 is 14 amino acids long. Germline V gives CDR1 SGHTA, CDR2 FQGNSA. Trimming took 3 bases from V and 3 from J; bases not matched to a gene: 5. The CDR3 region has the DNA TGTGCCAGCAGCTTCGGACTAGTACTCTACGAGCAGTACTTC. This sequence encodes CASSFGLVLYEQYF.

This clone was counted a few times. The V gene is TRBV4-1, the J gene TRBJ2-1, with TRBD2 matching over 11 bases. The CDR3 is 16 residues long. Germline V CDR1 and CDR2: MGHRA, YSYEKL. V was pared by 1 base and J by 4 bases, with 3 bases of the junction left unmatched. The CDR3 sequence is CASSQVAGGPYNEQFF. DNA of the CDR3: TGCGCCAGCAGCCAAGTAGCGGGAGGGCCGTACAATGAGCAGTTCTTC.

The CDR3: CASSLGARMNTEAFF. Written as DNA, the CDR3 is TGTGCCAGCAGTTTAGGGGCTAGGATGAACACTGAAGCTTTCTTT. The V and J genes are TRBV28 and TRBJ1-1, with D maybe TRBD1 (5 bases). CDR3 length: 15 residues. The V and J ends lost 2 bases and 0 bases respectively, with 10 bases between them. Per germline, CDR1 MDHEN and CDR2 SYDVKM. Filled out from reference TRBV28 and TRBJ1-1, the complete variable domain reads DVKVTQSSRYLVKRTGEKVFLECVQDMDHENMFWYRQDPGLGLRLIYFSYDVKMKEKGDIPEGYSVSREKKERFSLILESASTNQTSMYLCASSLGARMNTEAFFGQGTRLTVV.

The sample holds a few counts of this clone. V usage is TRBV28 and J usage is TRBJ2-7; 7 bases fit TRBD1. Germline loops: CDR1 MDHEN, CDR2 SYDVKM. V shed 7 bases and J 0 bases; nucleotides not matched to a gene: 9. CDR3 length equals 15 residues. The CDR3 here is CASKTGTLFSYEQYF. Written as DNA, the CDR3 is TGTGCCAGCAAGACAGGGACCCTATTCTCCTACGAGCAGTACTTC.

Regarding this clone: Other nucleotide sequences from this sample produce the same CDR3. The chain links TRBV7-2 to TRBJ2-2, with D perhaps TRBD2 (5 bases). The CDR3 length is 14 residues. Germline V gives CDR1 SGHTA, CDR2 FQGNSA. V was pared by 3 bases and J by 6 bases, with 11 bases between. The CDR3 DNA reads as TGTGCCAGCAGCTTCGGCCTAGCCGCCGGGGAGCTGTTTTTT. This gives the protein CASSFGLAAGELFF.

This chain's CDR3 is CASSLVRDRLYEQYF. The CDR3 DNA reads as TGTGCCAGCAGCTTAGTGAGGGACAGGCTCTACGAGCAGTACTTC. This chain links TRBV7-9 with TRBJ2-7; 8 bases map to TRBD1. Germline lookup yields CDR1 SEHNR and CDR2 FQNEAQ (reference sequence). The V gene end was trimmed by 1 base and the J gene end by 3 bases; junction bases not matched to a gene: 5. CDR3 length: 15 residues. Full variable domain (rest looked up from reference TRBV7-9 and TRBJ2-7): DTGVSQNPRHKITKRGQNVTFRCDPISEHNRLYWYRQTLGQGPEFLTYFQNEAQLEKSRLLSDRFSAERPKGSFSTLEIQRTEQGDSAMYLCASSLVRDRLYEQYFGPGTRLTVT.

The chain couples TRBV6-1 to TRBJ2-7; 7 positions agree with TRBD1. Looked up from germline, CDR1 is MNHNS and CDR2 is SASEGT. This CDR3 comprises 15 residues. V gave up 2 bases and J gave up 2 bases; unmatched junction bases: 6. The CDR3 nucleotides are TGTGCCAGCAGTGAAATGACAGGGACGGCCTACGAGCAGTACTTC. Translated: CASSEMTGTAYEQYF.

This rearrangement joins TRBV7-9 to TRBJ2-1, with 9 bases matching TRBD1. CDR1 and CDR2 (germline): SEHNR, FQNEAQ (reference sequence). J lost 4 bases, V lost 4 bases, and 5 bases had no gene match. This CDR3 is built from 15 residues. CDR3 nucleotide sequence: TGTGCCAGCAGCTCTCCGGGACAGGGATACAATGAGCAGTTCTTC. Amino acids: CASSSPGQGYNEQFF.

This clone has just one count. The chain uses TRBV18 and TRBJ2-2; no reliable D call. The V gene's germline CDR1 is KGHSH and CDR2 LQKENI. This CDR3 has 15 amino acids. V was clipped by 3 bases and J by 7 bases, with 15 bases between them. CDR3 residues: CASSPGSYLGGELFF. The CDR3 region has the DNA TGTGCCAGCTCACCCGGGTCCTACCTTGGCGGGGAGCTGTTTTTT.

The DNA of the CDR3 is TGCGCCAGCAGCTTGGGGGCCGGGGATTCAAGCGAGCAGTACTTC. It codes for CASSLGAGDSSEQYF. This chain links TRBV5-1 with TRBJ2-7; the D gene is possibly TRBD2 (5 bases). This CDR3 region has 15 residues. Germline CDR1 is SGHRS and CDR2 is YFSETQ. V dropped 0 bases and J dropped 6 bases, with 16 bases sitting between them.

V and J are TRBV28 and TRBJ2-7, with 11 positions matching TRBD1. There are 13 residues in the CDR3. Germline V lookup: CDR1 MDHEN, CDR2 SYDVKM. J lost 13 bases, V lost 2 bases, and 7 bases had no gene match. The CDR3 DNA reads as TGTGCCAGCAGTTTAGGGACAGGGGGTTTCTGTTACTTC. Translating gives CASSLGTGGFCYF. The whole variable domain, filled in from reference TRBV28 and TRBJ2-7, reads DVKVTQSSRYLVKRTGEKVFLECVQDMDHENMFWYRQDPGLGLRLIYFSYDVKMKEKGDIPEGYSVSREKKERFSLILESASTNQTSMYLCASSLGTGGFCYFGPGTRLTVT.

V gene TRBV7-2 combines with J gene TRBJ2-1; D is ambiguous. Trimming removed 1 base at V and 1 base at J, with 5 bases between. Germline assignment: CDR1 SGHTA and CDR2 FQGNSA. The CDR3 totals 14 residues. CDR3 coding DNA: TGTGCCAGCAGCTTAGGGGGATCCTACAATGAGCAGTTCTTC. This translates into CASSLGGSYNEQFF.

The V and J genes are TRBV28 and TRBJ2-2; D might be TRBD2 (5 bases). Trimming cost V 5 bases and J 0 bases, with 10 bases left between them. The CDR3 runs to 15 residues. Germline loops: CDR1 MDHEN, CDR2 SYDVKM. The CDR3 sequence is CASSGRLPNTGELFF. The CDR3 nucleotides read TGTGCCAGCAGTGGAAGACTACCGAACACCGGGGAGCTGTTTTTT.

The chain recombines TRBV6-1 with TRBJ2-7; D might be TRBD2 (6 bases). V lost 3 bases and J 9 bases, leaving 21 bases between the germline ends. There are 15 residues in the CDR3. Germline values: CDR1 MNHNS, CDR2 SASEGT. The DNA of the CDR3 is TGTGCCAGCAGTGATCGGGGGATCTCCTCGTCACTGCAGTACTTC. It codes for CASSDRGISSSLQYF.

The CDR3: CAWRGQVGSNYGYTF. CDR3 nucleotide sequence: TGTGCCTGGAGAGGGCAAGTTGGGAGTAACTATGGCTACACCTTC. The chain couples TRBV30 to TRBJ1-2, with unresolved D. Trimming cost V 3 bases and J 1 base, with 15 bases left between them. CDR1 and CDR2 (germline): GTSNPN, SVGIG (reference sequence). CDR3 length equals 15 residues. The full variable domain, with the rest looked up from reference TRBV30 and TRBJ1-2, is SQTIHQWPATLVQPVGSPLSLECTVEGTSNPNLYWYRQAAGRGLQLLFYSVGIGQISSEVPQNLSASRPQDRQFILSSKKLLLSDSGFYLCAWRGQVGSNYGYTFGSGTRLTVV.

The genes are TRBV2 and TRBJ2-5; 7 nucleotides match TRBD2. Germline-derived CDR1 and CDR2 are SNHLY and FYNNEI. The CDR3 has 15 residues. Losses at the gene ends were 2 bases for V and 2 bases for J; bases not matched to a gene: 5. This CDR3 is CASSELAGAQETQYF. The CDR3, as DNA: TGTGCCAGCAGTGAATTAGCGGGCGCACAAGAGACCCAGTACTTC.

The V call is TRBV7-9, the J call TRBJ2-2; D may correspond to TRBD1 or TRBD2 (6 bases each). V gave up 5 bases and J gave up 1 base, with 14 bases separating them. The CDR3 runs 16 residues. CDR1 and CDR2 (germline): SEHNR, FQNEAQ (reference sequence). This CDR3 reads CASSPWGAMNTGELFF. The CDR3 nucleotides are TGTGCCAGCAGCCCATGGGGGGCTATGAACACCGGGGAGCTGTTTTTT.

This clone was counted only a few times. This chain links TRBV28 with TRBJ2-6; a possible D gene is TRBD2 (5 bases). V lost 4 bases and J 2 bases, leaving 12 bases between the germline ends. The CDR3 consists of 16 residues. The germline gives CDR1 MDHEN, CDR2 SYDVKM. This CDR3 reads CASSSGLGAGANVLTF. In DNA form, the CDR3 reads TGTGCCAGCAGTTCCGGTCTCGGGGCTGGGGCCAACGTCCTGACTTTC.